Below, one T cell receptor beta chain is given with its context. Its antigen remains unidentified. Libraries for TCRalpha and TCRbeta carried sample barcodes and unique molecular identifiers via 5'RACE. TCRdb re-analysed the 5' RACE reads in MiXCR, keeping a single row per CDR3 protein. This table holds fewer than 450,000 distinct CDR3 sequences, 21% found once. These data are taken from a study of T-cell memory formation after mild COVID-19. CDR1 is SGHKS, CDR2 YYEKEE, per germline (reference sequence). This CDR3 is built from 14 residues. Trimming pared 2 bases from V and 0 bases from J, leaving 8 bases between. The study, taken as a whole, reports: Clones that shrank (day 15 to 85) were balanced CD4/CD8, whereas later expanders leaned CD4+.

This sequence originates from an adult woman who had mild COVID-19 (a few samples of this study predate the infection). Cell type and time point are not known. The chain employs TRBV5-5 and TRBJ1-1, with a tentative D call TRBD1 (6 bases). The sequencing input was PBMCs or a T cell subset sorted from them (not recorded which). CDR3 sequence: CASSFSGVNTEAFF. The CDR3 DNA is TGTGCCAGCAGCTTTTCAGGGGTGAACACTGAAGCTTTCTTT. Full variable domain (missing parts from reference TRBV5-5 and TRBJ1-1): DAGVTQSPTHLIKTRGQQVTLRCSPISGHKSVSWYQQVLGQGPQFIFQYYEKEERGRGNFPDRFSARQFPNYSSELNVNALLLGDSALYLCASSFSGVNTEAFFGQGTRLTVV.